These 10 T cell receptor beta chains came from one sample sequenced in a study of T cell changes during pregnancy in multiple sclerosis. Data came from immunoSEQ multiplex PCR; TCRdb stores just in-frame clones and leaves some out. The profile shows under 25,000 clones, about 90% of them singletons. Specimen: CD8+ T cells from peripheral blood mononuclear cells, collected after pregnancy. The receptors shown here come from a female donor with multiple sclerosis, enrolled in a pregnancy study.

The chain recombines TRBV2 with TRBJ2-7, with 11 bases lining up with TRBD2. Germline V gene sequence: CDR1 SNHLY, CDR2 FYNNEI. CDR3 length: 15 amino acids. V lost 5 bases and J lost 2; bases outside the gene matches: 5. The CDR3 sequence: CASSRLAGGPYEQYF. In nucleotides, the CDR3 is TGTGCCAGCAGTCGTTTAGCGGGAGGGCCCTACGAGCAGTACTTC.

The chain carries TRBV5-1 and TRBJ2-7; 10 positions agree with TRBD2. The CDR3 runs to 16 residues. V lost 0 bases, J lost 3 bases, and 6 bases stayed unmatched. CDR1 and CDR2 (germline): SGHRS, YFSETQ. The DNA of the CDR3 is TGCGCCAGCAGCTTGGATCCTAGCGGGAGTGACTACGAGCAGTACTTC. Translation: CASSLDPSGSDYEQYF.

The DNA for the CDR3 is TGTGCCAGCAATTCGTGGGGGGGCGAGCAGTACTTC. Translated: CASNSWGGEQYF. The chain has TRBV7-9 and TRBJ2-7; TRBD2 aligns across 7 bases. This CDR3 contains 12 residues. The junction had 6 bases not matched to a gene; V was cut back by 7 bases and J by 6 bases. Per germline, CDR1 SEHNR and CDR2 FQNEAQ (reference sequence).

The genes are TRBV11-2 and TRBJ1-5; 7 bases fit TRBD1. The germline CDR1 and CDR2 sequences are SGHAT and FQNNGV. Losses at the gene ends were 2 bases for V and 3 bases for J; bases not matched to a gene: 7. The CDR3 sequence is 16 residues long. Here the CDR3 reads CASSLNGQASNQPQHF. The CDR3, as DNA: TGTGCCAGCAGCTTAAACGGACAGGCCTCCAATCAGCCCCAGCATTTT.

This chain links TRBV30 with TRBJ2-7; a weak D match, TRBD2 (6 bases). Germline loops: CDR1 GTSNPN, CDR2 SVGIG (reference sequence). The CDR3 sequence is 14 residues long. V was shortened by 2 bases and J by 4 bases, with 15 bases between the two germline ends. This CDR3 is CAWSWVAESYEQYF. The CDR3, as DNA: TGTGCCTGGAGTTGGGTAGCGGAGAGTTACGAGCAGTACTTC.

The V gene is TRBV13, the J gene TRBJ2-7; D may be TRBD2 (6 bases). CDR1 and CDR2 from the germline V gene are PRHDT and FYEKMQ (reference sequence). There are 14 residues in the CDR3. Trimming cost V 5 bases and J 9 bases, with 20 bases left between them. CDR3 in DNA: TGTGCCAGCAGCGGAACCGGGACTGGGGGGTCGCAGTACTTC. This gives the protein CASSGTGTGGSQYF.

The V gene is TRBV9, the J gene TRBJ2-2; the match to TRBD2 covers 7 bases. The V segment lost 0 bases and the J segment 1 base; nucleotides outside the gene matches: 9. The germline V gene has CDR1 SGDLS and CDR2 YYNGEE. CDR3 length: 18 amino acids. The CDR3 region is CASSVARGSSGNTGELFF. CDR3 nucleotides: TGTGCCAGCAGCGTAGCCCGCGGGAGCAGCGGGAACACCGGGGAGCTGTTTTTT.

The chain employs TRBV28 and TRBJ1-4; D is undetermined. This CDR3 is 15 amino acids long. V lost 10 bases, J lost 3 bases, and 18 bases lay in between. CDR1 and CDR2 from the germline V gene are MDHEN and SYDVKM. CDR3 amino acids: CATLFSGQPNEKLFF. CDR3 sequence (DNA): TGTGCCACCCTCTTCTCTGGGCAGCCTAATGAAAAACTGTTTTTT.

In this sample, this clone turned up a few times. The rearrangement links TRBV19 to TRBJ1-1; possible D gene TRBD1, 5 bases. CDR1 and CDR2 (germline): LNHDA, SQIVND (reference sequence). V dropped 9 bases and J dropped 3 bases, with 20 bases sitting between them. The CDR3 contains 15 residues. The CDR3 nucleotides read TGTGCCAGCAAGCTATCCCAGGGAGGCGACACTGAAGCTTTCTTT. It translates to CASKLSQGGDTEAFF.

V is TRBV29-1 and J is TRBJ2-3; TRBD2 matches 8 bases. Trimming took 3 bases from V and 4 from J; bases not matched to a gene: 15. The CDR3 has 17 residues. Germline V gives CDR1 SQVTM, CDR2 ANQGSEA. The CDR3 spells CSVDSTLGAGEADTQYF. The CDR3 DNA reads TGCAGCGTTGACTCGACACTAGGAGCGGGAGAGGCAGATACGCAGTATTTT.